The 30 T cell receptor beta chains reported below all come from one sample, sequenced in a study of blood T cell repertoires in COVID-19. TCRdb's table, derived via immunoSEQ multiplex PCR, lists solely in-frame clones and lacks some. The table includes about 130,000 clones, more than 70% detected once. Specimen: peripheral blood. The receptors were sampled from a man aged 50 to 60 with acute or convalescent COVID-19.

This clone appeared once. Written as DNA, the CDR3 is TGTGCCATCATGAGACCCGGAGCAGAGACCCAGTACTTC. Its translation: CAIMRPGAETQYF. V and J are TRBV10-3 and TRBJ2-5; D is unresolved. This CDR3 has 13 amino acids. Germline V gives CDR1 ENHRY, CDR2 SYGVKD. V lost 7 bases, J lost 4 bases, and 13 bases lay in between.

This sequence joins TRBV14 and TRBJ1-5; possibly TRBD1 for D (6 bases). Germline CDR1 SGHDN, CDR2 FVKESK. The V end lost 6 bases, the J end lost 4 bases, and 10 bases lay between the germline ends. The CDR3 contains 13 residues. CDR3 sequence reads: CASSGTMNQPQHF. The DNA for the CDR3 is TGTGCCAGCAGTGGGACAATGAATCAGCCCCAGCATTTT.

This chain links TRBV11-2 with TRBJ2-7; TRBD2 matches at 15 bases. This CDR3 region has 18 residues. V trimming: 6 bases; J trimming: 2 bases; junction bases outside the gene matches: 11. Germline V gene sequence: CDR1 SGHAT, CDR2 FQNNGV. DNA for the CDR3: TGTGCCAGCAGTCCGGGACTAGCGGGAGGCCAGACTACCTACGAGCAGTACTTC. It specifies CASSPGLAGGQTTYEQYF.

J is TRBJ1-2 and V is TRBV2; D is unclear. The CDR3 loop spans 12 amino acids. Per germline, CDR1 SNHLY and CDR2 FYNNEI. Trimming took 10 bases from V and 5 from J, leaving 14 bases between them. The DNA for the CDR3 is TGTGCCACGTCCCTCCAGGCATATGGCTACACCTTC. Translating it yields CATSLQAYGYTF.

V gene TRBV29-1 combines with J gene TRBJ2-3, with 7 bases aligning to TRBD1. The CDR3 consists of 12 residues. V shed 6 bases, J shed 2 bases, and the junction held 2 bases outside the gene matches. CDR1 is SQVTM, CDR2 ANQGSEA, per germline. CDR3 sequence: CSVRGNTDTQYF. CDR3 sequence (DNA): TGCAGCGTCAGGGGGAACACAGATACGCAGTATTTT.

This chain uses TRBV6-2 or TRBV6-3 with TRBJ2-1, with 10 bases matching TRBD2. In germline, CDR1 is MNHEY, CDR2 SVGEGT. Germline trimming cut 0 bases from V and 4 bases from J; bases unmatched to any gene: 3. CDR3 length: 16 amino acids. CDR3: CASSYSASGRYNEQFF. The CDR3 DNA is TGTGCCAGCAGTTACTCGGCTAGCGGGAGATACAATGAGCAGTTCTTC.

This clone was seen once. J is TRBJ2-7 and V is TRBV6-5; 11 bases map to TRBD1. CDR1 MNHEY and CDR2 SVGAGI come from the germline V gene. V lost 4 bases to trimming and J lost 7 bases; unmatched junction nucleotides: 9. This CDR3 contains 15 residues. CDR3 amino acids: CASSSGQGGNFEQYF. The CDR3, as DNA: TGTGCCAGCAGTTCGGGACAGGGGGGAAATTTTGAGCAGTACTTC.

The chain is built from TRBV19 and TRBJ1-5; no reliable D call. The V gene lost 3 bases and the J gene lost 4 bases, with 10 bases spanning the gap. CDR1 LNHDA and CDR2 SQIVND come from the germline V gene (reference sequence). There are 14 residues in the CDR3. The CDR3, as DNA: TGTGCCAGTAGTATTTTTACGGAGAATCAGCCCCAGCATTTT. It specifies CASSIFTENQPQHF.

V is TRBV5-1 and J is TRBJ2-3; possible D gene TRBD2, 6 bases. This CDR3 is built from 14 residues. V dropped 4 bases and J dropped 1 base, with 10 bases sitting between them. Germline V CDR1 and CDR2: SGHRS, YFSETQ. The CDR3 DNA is TGCGCCAGCAGCCCGAGCGGGCGCACAGATACGCAGTATTTT. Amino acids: CASSPSGRTDTQYF.

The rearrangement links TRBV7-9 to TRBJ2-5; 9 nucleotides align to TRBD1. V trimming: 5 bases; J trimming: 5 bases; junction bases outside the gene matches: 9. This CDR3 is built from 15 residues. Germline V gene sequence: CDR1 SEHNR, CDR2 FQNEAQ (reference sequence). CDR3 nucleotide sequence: TGTGCCAGCAGCCCCTCCACAGGGGGCGGGGAGACCCAGTACTTC. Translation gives CASSPSTGGGETQYF.

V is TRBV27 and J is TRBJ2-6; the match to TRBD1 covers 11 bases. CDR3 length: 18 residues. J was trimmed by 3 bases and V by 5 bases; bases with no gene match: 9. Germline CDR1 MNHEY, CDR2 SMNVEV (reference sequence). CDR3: CASSPRDRGGVGANVLTF. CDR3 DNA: TGTGCCAGCAGTCCTCGGGACAGGGGGGGTGTTGGGGCCAACGTCCTGACTTTC.

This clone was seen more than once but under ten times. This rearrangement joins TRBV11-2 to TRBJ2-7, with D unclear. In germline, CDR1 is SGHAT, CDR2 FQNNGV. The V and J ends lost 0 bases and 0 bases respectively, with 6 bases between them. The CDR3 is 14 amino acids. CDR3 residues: CASSLERSSYEQYF. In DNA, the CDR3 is TGTGCCAGCAGCTTAGAACGGAGCTCCTACGAGCAGTACTTC.

Here the CDR3 DNA reads TGTGCCAGCAGCCGGGGTCCTTCGGAAAAACTGTTTTTT. Translated: CASSRGPSEKLFF. The rearrangement joins TRBV2 to TRBJ1-4; no clear D. CDR1 and CDR2 from the germline V gene are SNHLY and FYNNEI. The germline V and J ends were trimmed by 6 bases and 8 bases, with 13 bases remaining between them. The CDR3 loop spans 13 amino acids.

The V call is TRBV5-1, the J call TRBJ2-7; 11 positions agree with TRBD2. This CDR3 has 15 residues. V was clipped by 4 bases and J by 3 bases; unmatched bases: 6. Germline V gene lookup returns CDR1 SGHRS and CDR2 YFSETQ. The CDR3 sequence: CASSPDGTSGYEQYF. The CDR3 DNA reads TGCGCCAGCAGCCCGGATGGGACTAGCGGCTACGAGCAGTACTTC.

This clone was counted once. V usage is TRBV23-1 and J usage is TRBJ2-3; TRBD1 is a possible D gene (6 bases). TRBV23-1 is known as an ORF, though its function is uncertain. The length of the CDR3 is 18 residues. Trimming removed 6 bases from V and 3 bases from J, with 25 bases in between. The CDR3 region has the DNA TGCGCCAGCAGCCCCATTCCTACAGGGCGCTCGGAGACAGATACGCAGTATTTT. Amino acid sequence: CASSPIPTGRSETDTQYF.

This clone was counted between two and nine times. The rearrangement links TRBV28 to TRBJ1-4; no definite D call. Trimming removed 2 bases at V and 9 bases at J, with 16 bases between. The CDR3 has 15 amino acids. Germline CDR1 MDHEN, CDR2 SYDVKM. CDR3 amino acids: CASSLGGQVGKKLFF. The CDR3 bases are TGTGCCAGCAGTTTAGGAGGGCAGGTTGGCAAAAAACTGTTTTTT. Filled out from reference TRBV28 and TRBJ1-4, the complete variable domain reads DVKVTQSSRYLVKRTGEKVFLECVQDMDHENMFWYRQDPGLGLRLIYFSYDVKMKEKGDIPEGYSVSREKKERFSLILESASTNQTSMYLCASSLGGQVGKKLFFGSGTQLSVL.

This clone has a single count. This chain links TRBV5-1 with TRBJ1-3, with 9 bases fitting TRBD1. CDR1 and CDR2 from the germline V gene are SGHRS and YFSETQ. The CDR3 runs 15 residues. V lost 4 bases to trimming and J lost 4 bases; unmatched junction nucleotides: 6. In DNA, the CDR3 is TGCGCCAGCAGCCTCGGACAGGGGATAGGAAACACCATATATTTT. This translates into CASSLGQGIGNTIYF.

This CDR3 is CASSWGDSSNQPQHF. The CDR3 nucleotides are TGTGCCAGCAGTTGGGGGGACAGTAGCAATCAGCCCCAGCATTTT. The rearrangement uses TRBV6-2 or TRBV6-3 and TRBJ1-5, with TRBD1 identical over 7 bases. This CDR3 spans 15 amino acids. J lost 0 bases, V lost 4 bases, and 3 bases had no gene match. Per the germline V gene, CDR1 is MNHEY and CDR2 is SVGEGT.

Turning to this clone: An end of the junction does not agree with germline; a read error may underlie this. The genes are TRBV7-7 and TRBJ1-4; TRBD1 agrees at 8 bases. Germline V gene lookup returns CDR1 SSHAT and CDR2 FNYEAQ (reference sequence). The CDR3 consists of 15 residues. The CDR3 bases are TGTGCTAGCAGCTTAGTCGCAGGGGGCAACGAAAAACTGTTTTTT. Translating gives CASSLVAGGNEKLFF.

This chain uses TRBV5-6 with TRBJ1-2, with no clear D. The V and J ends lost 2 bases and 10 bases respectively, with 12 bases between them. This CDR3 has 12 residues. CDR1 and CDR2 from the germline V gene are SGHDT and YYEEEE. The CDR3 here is CASSLSQHVYTF. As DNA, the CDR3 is TGTGCCAGCAGCTTATCACAACATGTCTACACCTTC.

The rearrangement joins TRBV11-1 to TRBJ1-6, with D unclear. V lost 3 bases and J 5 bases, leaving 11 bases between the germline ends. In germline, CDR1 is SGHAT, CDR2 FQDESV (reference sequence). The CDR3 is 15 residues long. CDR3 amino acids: CASSLAPADNSPLHF. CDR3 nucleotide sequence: TGTGCCAGCAGCTTGGCCCCAGCGGATAATTCACCCCTCCACTTT.

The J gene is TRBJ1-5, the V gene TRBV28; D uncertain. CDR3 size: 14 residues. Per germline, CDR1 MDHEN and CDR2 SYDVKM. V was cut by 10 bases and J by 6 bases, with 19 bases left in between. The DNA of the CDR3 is TGTGCCACCCGGCCGGTGGCAGAGGTTCAGCCCCAGCATTTT. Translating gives CATRPVAEVQPQHF.

This chain's CDR3 is CASTKSGGNEQFF. CDR3 bases: TGTGCCAGCACGAAGAGCGGTGGGAATGAGCAGTTCTTC. The chain recombines TRBV3-1 (or the pseudogene TRBV3-2) with TRBJ2-1; D possibly corresponds to TRBD2 (5 bases). CDR1 LGHDT and CDR2 YNNKEL come from the germline V gene (reference sequence). The CDR3 is made up of 13 amino acids. V was trimmed by 7 bases and J by 7 bases, leaving 14 bases between them.

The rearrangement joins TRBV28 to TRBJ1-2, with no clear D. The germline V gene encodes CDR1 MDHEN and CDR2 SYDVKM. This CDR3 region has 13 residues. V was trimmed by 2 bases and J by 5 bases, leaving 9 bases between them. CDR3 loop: CASSLLTDYGYTF. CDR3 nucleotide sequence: TGTGCCAGCAGTTTACTTACAGATTATGGCTACACCTTC.

The CDR3: CASSPGSGRDQPQHF. CDR3 DNA: TGTGCCAGCAGCCCCGGAAGCGGGAGGGACCAGCCCCAGCATTTT. The chain uses TRBV7-6 and TRBJ1-5; possibly TRBD1 for D (5 bases). The CDR3 has 15 amino acids. Deletions cut 5 bases from V and 7 bases from J, with 18 bases between. Per the germline V gene, CDR1 is SGHVS and CDR2 is FNYEAQ.

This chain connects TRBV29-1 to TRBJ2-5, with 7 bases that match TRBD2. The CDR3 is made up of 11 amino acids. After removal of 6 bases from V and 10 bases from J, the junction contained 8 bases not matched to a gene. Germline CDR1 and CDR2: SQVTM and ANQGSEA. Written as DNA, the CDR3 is TGCAGCGTCCGCCGGGAGGTTAGCCAGTACTTC. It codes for CSVRREVSQYF.

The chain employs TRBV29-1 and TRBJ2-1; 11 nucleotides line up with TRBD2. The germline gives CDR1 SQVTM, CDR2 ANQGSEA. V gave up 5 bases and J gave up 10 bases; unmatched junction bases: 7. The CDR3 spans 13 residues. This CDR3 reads CSVLSGGAWEQFF. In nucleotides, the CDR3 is TGCAGCGTTCTTAGCGGGGGGGCATGGGAGCAGTTCTTC.

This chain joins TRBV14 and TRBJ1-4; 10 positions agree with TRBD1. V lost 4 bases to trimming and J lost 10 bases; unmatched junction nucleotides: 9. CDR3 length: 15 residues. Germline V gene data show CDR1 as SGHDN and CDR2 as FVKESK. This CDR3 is CASSPYPGQGTKLFF. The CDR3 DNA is TGTGCCAGCAGCCCCTACCCGGGACAGGGGACAAAACTGTTTTTT. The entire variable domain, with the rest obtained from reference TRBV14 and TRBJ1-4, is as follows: EAGVTQFPSHSVIEKGQTVTLRCDPISGHDNLYWYRRVMGKEIKFLLHFVKESKQDESGMPNNRFLAERTGGTYSTLKVQPAELEDSGVYFCASSPYPGQGTKLFFGSGTQLSVL.

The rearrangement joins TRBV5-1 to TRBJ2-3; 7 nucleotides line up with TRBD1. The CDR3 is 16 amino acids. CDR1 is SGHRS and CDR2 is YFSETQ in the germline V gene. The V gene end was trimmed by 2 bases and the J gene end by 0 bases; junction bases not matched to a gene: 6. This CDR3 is CASSFYRGESTDTQYF. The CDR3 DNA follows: TGCGCCAGCAGCTTTTACAGGGGAGAGAGCACAGATACGCAGTATTTT.

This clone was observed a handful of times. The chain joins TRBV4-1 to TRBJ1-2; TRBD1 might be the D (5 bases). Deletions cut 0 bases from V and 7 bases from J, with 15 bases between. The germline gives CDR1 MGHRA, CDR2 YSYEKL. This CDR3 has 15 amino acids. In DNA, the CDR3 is TGCGCCAGCAGCCAAGATCAAGGGGTTTGGCGTGGCTACACCTTC. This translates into CASSQDQGVWRGYTF.